The T cell receptor (beta chain) described here comes from a study of T cell responses to AZD1222 COVID-19 vaccine. Study-wide points: Nearly half of spike-specific TCRs reportedly go after variant regions that carry no mutations. There were mostly white British donors and more females than males, and clonal diversity was possibly underestimated. Vaccine-associated CD4 TCRs spanned spike, dominant at 160-218 and 743-854. Of the AZD1222 recipients, only five to seven were seropositive at baseline.

The table came from immunoSEQ multiplex PCR; TCRdb's copy has only in-frame clones and leaves some out. Of approximately 130,000 clones listed, 70% to 85% are singletons. Of note for this clone: Its target is unknown.

Germline V CDR1 and CDR2: SGDLS, YYNGEE. The CDR3 is 15 amino acids. The ends were cut back, 2 bases at V and 6 bases at J, with 16 bases in the middle. J is TRBJ2-3 and V is TRBV9, with D tentatively TRBD2 (5 bases). The sequences come from peripheral blood, collected 28 days after the second AZD1222 dose. The TCR was taken from an adult who received the AZD1222 COVID-19 vaccine. The CDR3 sequence is CASSVLGASFDTQYF. For the CDR3, the DNA is TGTGCCAGCAGCGTCCTCGGTGCTAGCTTTGATACGCAGTATTTT.